These 19 T cell receptor beta chains originate from one sample sequenced in a study of patients and donors after allogeneic stem cell transplantation. TCRdb independently ran MiXCR on the RT-PCR reads; one entry per CDR3 protein. The profile shows about a million distinct CDR3 sequences, 15% to 20% of them singletons. The sequenced sample consisted of blood, either unsorted or a sorted T cell fraction (not recorded which). These receptors all come from a human donor who was either an allogeneic HSCT recipient or a stem cell or donor lymphocyte infusion donor (not recorded which). It is not recorded whose cells these are; they may come from a transplant donor.

In its sample, this clonotype was seen a few times. The rearrangement links TRBV4-3 to TRBJ2-2; possibly TRBD2 for D (5 bases). CDR1 and CDR2 from the germline V gene are LGHNA and YSLEER. The CDR3 contains 13 residues. The V gene lost 4 bases and the J gene lost 9 bases, with 12 bases spanning the gap. CDR3 amino acids: CASSRSRGRELFF. As DNA, the CDR3 is TGCGCCAGCAGCCGATCCCGGGGAAGGGAGCTGTTTTTT.

This clonotype was found a few times. This chain uses TRBV6-1 with TRBJ2-3; 8 bases are shared with TRBD2. This CDR3 contains 15 residues. Germline CDR1 reads MNHNS; CDR2 reads SASEGT. The ends lost 6 bases at V and 4 bases at J; junction bases unmatched: 9. CDR3 sequence: CASSRGGEESDTQYF. DNA of the CDR3: TGTGCCAGCAGCCGGGGGGGGGAAGAGTCAGATACGCAGTATTTT.

This clonotype was observed a few times. The rearrangement joins TRBV9 to TRBJ1-2; 9 nucleotides line up with TRBD1. CDR1 SGDLS and CDR2 YYNGEE come from the germline V gene. V trimming: 4 bases; J trimming: 2 bases; junction bases outside the gene matches: 15. The CDR3 extends over 18 amino acids. CDR3 nucleotide sequence: TGTGCCAGCAGCAGAGGGCGACAGGGGGGTTATTCCAACTATGGCTACACCTTC. It specifies CASSRGRQGGYSNYGYTF.

A few counts support this clonotype. The V call is TRBV12-3 or TRBV12-4, the J call TRBJ2-3; D unresolved. Trimming removed 2 bases from V and 3 bases from J, with 12 bases in between. The CDR3 length is 15 residues. CDR3 region: CASSLWDKSTDTQYF. Written as DNA, the CDR3 is TGTGCCAGCAGTTTATGGGATAAGAGTACAGATACGCAGTATTTT.

This clonotype has a handful of counts. The chain recombines TRBV4-1 with TRBJ2-7; D tentatively reads TRBD1 or TRBD2 (5 bases each). Trimming pared 0 bases from V and 7 bases from J, leaving 16 bases between. This CDR3 is 15 amino acids long. CDR1 MGHRA and CDR2 YSYEKL come from the germline V gene. The CDR3 sequence: CASSQDRVNWGEQYF. CDR3 DNA sequence: TGCGCCAGCAGCCAAGATCGGGTAAACTGGGGGGAGCAGTACTTC.

V gene TRBV7-9 combines with J gene TRBJ2-2; D may be TRBD1 (6 bases). The CDR3 length is 16 residues. Germline lookup yields CDR1 SEHNR and CDR2 FQNEAQ (reference sequence). V lost 5 bases and J 3 bases, leaving 16 bases between the germline ends. The CDR3: CASSPVRGLHTGELFF. The CDR3 DNA reads as TGTGCCAGCAGCCCAGTCAGGGGCCTTCACACCGGGGAGCTGTTTTTT.

Many counts were recorded for this clonotype. The rearrangement uses TRBV4-3 and TRBJ2-7, with D possibly being TRBD1 (6 bases). The germline V gene encodes CDR1 LGHNA and CDR2 YSLEER. Trimming took off 0 bases at V and 2 bases at J, with 8 bases between the two ends. The CDR3 length is 14 residues. For the CDR3, the DNA is TGCGCCAGCAGCCAAGAGACAGGACCCTACGAGCAGTACTTC. This translates into CASSQETGPYEQYF.

This clonotype was picked up many times. This chain uses TRBV6-1 with TRBJ1-3, with D possibly being TRBD1 (5 bases). This CDR3 spans 13 amino acids. Germline V gives CDR1 MNHNS, CDR2 SASEGT. V gave up 11 bases and J gave up 4 bases, with 15 bases separating them. CDR3 residues: CASREGRGNTIYF. CDR3 bases: TGTGCCTCACGAGAGGGACGCGGAAACACCATATATTTT.

This clonotype was picked up a small number of times. This chain connects TRBV24-1 to TRBJ2-3, with 7 bases matching TRBD2. Germline V gene data show CDR1 as KGHDR and CDR2 as SFDVKD. Trimming removed 4 bases from V and 0 bases from J; junction bases left unmatched: 6. The CDR3 totals 16 residues. The DNA of the CDR3 is TGTGCCACCAGTGACCACGGACTAGGGAGCACAGATACGCAGTATTTT. This gives the protein CATSDHGLGSTDTQYF.

This sequence joins TRBV7-2 and TRBJ2-7; unclear D gene. Germline CDR1 reads SGHTA; CDR2 reads FQGNSA. The CDR3 totals 11 residues. Trimming cost V 3 bases and J 4 bases, with 4 bases left between them. The CDR3 sequence is CASSFHYEQYF. In nucleotides, the CDR3 is TGTGCCAGCAGCTTCCATTACGAGCAGTACTTC.

This clonotype was seen at least ten times. V is TRBV12-3 or TRBV12-4 and J is TRBJ2-1; 8 bases match TRBD2. V gave up 4 bases and J gave up 9 bases; unmatched junction bases: 8. There are 14 residues in the CDR3. CDR3 in amino acids: CASSWGSGIGEQFF. In nucleotides, the CDR3 is TGTGCCAGCAGTTGGGGTAGCGGGATCGGTGAGCAGTTCTTC.

This clonotype has just a few counts. The V call is TRBV5-6, the J call TRBJ1-1; no firm D call. The CDR3 is 12 amino acids. Deletions cut 0 bases from V and 8 bases from J, with 8 bases between. Germline V gene sequence: CDR1 SGHDT, CDR2 YYEEEE. Here the CDR3 DNA reads TGTGCCAGCAGCTTGGCCGGCAAGGAAGCTTTCTTT. Translation: CASSLAGKEAFF.

V and J are TRBV7-9 and TRBJ1-5, with a weak D call TRBD1 (6 bases). Trimming took 4 bases from V and 4 from J, leaving 20 bases between them. Per the germline V gene, CDR1 is SEHNR and CDR2 is FQNEAQ (reference sequence). The CDR3 covers 17 residues. CDR3: CASSSTRGDRGNQPQHF. The CDR3 bases are TGTGCCAGCAGCTCAACAAGGGGGGACCGGGGAAATCAGCCCCAGCATTTT. The entire variable domain, with the rest obtained from reference TRBV7-9 and TRBJ1-5, is as follows: DTGVSQNPRHKITKRGQNVTFRCDPISEHNRLYWYRQTLGQGPEFLTYFQNEAQLEKSRLLSDRFSAERPKGSFSTLEIQRTEQGDSAMYLCASSSTRGDRGNQPQHFGDGTRLSIL.

The chain uses TRBV12-3 or TRBV12-4 and TRBJ1-3; 9 positions match TRBD1. The junction had 8 bases not matched to a gene; V was cut back by 7 bases and J by 1 base. The CDR3 totals 16 residues. The CDR3 DNA sequence: TGTGCCAGCAAAACTTTACAGGGGGCTTCTGGAAACACCATATATTTT. It specifies CASKTLQGASGNTIYF.

This clonotype has only a few counts. A read error may account for a junction end that differs from germline. The chain joins TRBV12-3 or TRBV12-4 to TRBJ1-1; TRBD1 might be the D (6 bases). CDR3 size: 11 residues. The CDR3 region has the DNA TGTGCCAGCAGTGGGGGATGGCCAGGGGCTTTT. Protein product: CASSGGWPGAF.

This clonotype was detected only a few times. The rearrangement uses TRBV5-1 and TRBJ2-7, with D tentatively TRBD2 (6 bases). Germline-derived CDR1 and CDR2 are SGHRS and YFSETQ. Trimming left V 0 bases short and J 4 bases short, with 14 bases between. CDR3 length: 15 residues. Here the CDR3 DNA reads TGCGCCAGCAGCTTGGGGGGGGTAGGGGAGTACGAGCAGTACTTC. Its translation: CASSLGGVGEYEQYF.

The V and J genes are TRBV7-2 and TRBJ2-3; 8 nucleotides agree with TRBD2. From germline, CDR1 is SGHTA and CDR2 FQGNSA. With V trimmed by 3 bases and J by 2 bases, 7 bases remained unmatched. CDR3 size: 16 residues. CDR3 sequence (DNA): TGTGCCAGCAGCTTCGGGGGGGCACGTTCCACAGATACGCAGTATTTT. Residues: CASSFGGARSTDTQYF. Based on the CDR3 plus reference TRBV7-2 and TRBJ2-3, the full variable domain is GAGVSQSPSNKVTEKGKDVELRCDPISGHTALYWYRQSLGQGLEFLIYFQGNSAPDKSGLPSDRFSAERTGGSVSTLTIQRTQQEDSAVYLCASSFGGARSTDTQYFGPGTRLTVL.

This clonotype showed up just a few times. The rearrangement links TRBV12-3 or TRBV12-4 to TRBJ1-2; D call uncertain. Trimming removed 3 bases from V and 5 bases from J, with 10 bases in between. This CDR3 region has 13 residues. Here the CDR3 DNA reads TGTGCCAGCAGTTTTTCGGCAGGTTATGGCTACACCTTC. Amino acid sequence: CASSFSAGYGYTF.

The chain has TRBV30 and TRBJ2-2; tentative D call: TRBD2 (6 bases). Trimming left V 7 bases short and J 0 bases short, with 9 bases between. The germline V gene has CDR1 GTSNPN and CDR2 SVGIG (reference sequence). CDR3 length: 13 residues. The CDR3: CALGLTNTGELFF. CDR3 sequence (DNA): TGTGCCTTGGGACTTACGAACACCGGGGAGCTGTTTTTT.